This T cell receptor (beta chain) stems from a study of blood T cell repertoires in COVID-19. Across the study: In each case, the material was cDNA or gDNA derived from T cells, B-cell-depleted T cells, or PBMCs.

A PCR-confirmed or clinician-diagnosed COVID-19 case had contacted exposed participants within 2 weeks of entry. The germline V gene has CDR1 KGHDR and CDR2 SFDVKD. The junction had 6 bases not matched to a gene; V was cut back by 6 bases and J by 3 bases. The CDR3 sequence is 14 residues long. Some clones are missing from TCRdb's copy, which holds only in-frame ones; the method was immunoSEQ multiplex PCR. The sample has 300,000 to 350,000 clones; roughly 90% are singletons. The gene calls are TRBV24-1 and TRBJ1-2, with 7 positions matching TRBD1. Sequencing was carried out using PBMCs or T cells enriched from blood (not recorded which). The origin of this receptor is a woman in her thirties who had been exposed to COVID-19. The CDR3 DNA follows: TGTGCCACCAGTCACCGGGACAGTGACTATGGCTACACCTTC. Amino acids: CATSHRDSDYGYTF.